The following is a TCR beta chain sequence with its context. Unique molecular identifiers tagged the TCRbeta library. Via MiXCR, TCRdb re-called the PCR reads, giving one row per CDR3 protein. The table has around 370,000 distinct CDR3 sequences, under 13% seen once. The CDR3 is made up of 17 amino acids. Trimming removed 1 base from V and 6 bases from J; junction bases left unmatched: 11. From germline, CDR1 is SGHTA and CDR2 FQGTGA. The data belong to a study of T-cell reconstitution after alpha-beta-depleted transplantation in children. The chain combines TRBV7-3 with TRBJ2-2, with 7 bases that match TRBD1. The clonotype comes from a human donor who donated a stem cell graft to a child with acute lymphoblastic leukemia. The material was PBMCs from the stem cell graft donor, obtained from the stem cell graft. The CDR3 loop is CASSLMPPTTGPGELFF. In nucleotides, the CDR3 is TGTGCCAGCAGCTTAATGCCCCCGACGACAGGGCCCGGGGAGCTGTTTTTT.